In this sample, the clone carrying this T cell receptor beta chain turned up a few times. Its antigen is not identified. Individual cDNA molecules received unique molecular identifiers. TCRdb ran MiXCR on the 5' RACE reads and lists one entry per CDR3 protein. The sample has 80,000 to 95,000 distinct CDR3 sequences, approximately 15% seen once. The entry originates in a study of early T cells in non-severe SARS-CoV-2 infection. Study information: Chains were unpaired, as sequencing was done on bulk RNA from unsorted whole blood.

Whole-study findings and limits: VDJdb matching favored anti-spike CD8 responses, missing private and CD4 specificities.

The sequenced material came from whole blood. This sequence was found in an adult who was a healthcare worker with PCR-confirmed SARS-CoV-2 infection or an uninfected control (not recorded which).

CDR3 sequence: CASRELAGGTDTQYF. The CDR3 region has the DNA TGTGCCAGCAGGGAACTAGCGGGGGGCACAGATACGCAGTATTTT. V gene TRBV11-2 combines with J gene TRBJ2-3, with 11 bases that match TRBD2. This CDR3 comprises 15 residues. Per germline, CDR1 SGHAT and CDR2 FQNNGV. The V and J ends lost 6 bases and 1 base, in that order; junction bases with no gene match: 3.